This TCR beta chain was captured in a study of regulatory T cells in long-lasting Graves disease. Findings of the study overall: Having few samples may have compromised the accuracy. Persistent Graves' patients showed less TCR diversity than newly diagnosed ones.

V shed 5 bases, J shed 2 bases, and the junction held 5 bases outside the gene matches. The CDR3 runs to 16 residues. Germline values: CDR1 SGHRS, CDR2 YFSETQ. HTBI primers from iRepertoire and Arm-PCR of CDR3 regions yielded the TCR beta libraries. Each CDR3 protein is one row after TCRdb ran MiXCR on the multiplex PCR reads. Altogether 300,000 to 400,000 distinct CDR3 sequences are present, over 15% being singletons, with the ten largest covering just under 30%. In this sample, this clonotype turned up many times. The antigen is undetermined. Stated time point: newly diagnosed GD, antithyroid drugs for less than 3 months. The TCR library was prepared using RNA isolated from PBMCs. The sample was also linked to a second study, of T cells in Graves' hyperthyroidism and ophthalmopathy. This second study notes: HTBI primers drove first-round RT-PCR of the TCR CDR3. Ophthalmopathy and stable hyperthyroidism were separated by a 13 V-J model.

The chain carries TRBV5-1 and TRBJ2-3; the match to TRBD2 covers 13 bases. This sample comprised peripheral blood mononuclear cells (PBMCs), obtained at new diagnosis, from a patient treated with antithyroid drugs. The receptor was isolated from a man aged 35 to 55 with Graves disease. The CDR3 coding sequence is TGCGCCAGCAGTTTTGGGACTAGCGGGATCACAGATACGCAGTATTTT. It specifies CASSFGTSGITDTQYF.